This T cell receptor (beta chain) was retrieved from a study of blood T cell repertoires in COVID-19. As for the study in general: Acute-phase and convalescent COVID-19 samples originated in the United States, Italy and Spain. The cDNA or gDNA used as material had been derived from T cells, B-cell-depleted T cells, or PBMCs.

Authors' data handling: It was from reference gene primer amplification that nucleated cell counts were estimated. The data were produced by immunoSEQ multiplex PCR, yet TCRdb's version contains in-frame clones alone and is incomplete. V, J and clone size are those of that table, while D and trimming were read from the DNA. This sample has 85,000 to 130,000 clones, with roughly 80% found just once. The CDR3 consists of 14 residues. Deletions cut 8 bases from V and 6 bases from J, with 17 bases between. From germline, CDR1 is SNHLY and CDR2 FYNNEI. The gene calls are TRBV2 and TRBJ2-1; D not certain. The sequencing sample was made of peripheral blood. This TCR was recovered from a woman older than 75 with active or convalescent COVID-19. CDR3 DNA: TGTGCCAGCGTTTACCCCGTTACCAGCAATGAGCAGTTCTTC. The encoded protein is CASVYPVTSNEQFF.